Detailed here is one TCR beta chain. The antigen is unknown. The repertoire was sequenced with immunoSEQ multiplex PCR; TCRdb's copy has only in-frame clones and lacks some. The table shows roughly 30,000 clones, with about nine tenths occurring only once. CDR3 length: 15 amino acids. J was trimmed by 2 bases and V by 4 bases; bases with no gene match: 6. In germline, CDR1 is SGHVS, CDR2 FNYEAQ. This sample is part of a study of T cells in localized non-small cell lung cancer. Whole-study results and caveats: Greater blood T cell density accompanied longer overall survival. Tumor showed lower T cell clonality than uninvolved adjacent lung, where it was highest. Researchers found a median approximately 50 of the top 100 tumor clones in adjacent lung.

Sequencing used peripheral blood, obtained before any cancer treatment. This TCR came from a woman aged 40-69 years with stage I lung adenocarcinoma. The V gene is TRBV7-6, the J gene TRBJ2-3; 7 nucleotides line up with TRBD2. The CDR3 sequence: CASSSGGRHTDTQYF. CDR3 in DNA: TGTGCCAGCAGCTCGGGGGGACGCCACACAGATACGCAGTATTTT.